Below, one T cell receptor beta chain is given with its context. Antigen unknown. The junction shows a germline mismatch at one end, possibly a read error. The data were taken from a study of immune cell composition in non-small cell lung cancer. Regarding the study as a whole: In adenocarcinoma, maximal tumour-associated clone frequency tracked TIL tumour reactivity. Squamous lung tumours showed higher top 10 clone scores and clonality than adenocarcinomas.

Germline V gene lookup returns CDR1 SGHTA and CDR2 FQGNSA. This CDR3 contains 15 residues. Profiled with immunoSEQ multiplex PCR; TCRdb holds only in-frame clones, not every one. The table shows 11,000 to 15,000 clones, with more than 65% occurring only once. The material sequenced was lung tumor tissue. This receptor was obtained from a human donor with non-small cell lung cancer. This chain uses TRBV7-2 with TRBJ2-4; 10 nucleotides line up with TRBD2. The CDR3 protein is CASSTSGVAENIQYF. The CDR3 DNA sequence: TGTGCCAGCAGCACTAGCGGGGTAGCCGAAAACATTCAGTACTTC.